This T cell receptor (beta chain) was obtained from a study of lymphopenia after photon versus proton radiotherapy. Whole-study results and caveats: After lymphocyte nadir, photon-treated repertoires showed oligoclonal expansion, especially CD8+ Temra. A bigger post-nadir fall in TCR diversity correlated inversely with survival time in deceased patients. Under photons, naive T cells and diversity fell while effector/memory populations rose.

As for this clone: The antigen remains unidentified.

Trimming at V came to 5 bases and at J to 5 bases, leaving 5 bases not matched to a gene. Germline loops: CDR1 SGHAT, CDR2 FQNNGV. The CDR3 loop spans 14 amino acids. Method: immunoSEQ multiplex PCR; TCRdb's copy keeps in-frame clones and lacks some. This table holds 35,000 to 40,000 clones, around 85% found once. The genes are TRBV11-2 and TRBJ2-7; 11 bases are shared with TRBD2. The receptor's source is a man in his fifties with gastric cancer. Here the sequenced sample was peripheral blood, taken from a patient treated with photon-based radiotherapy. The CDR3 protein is CASSPISGRDEQYF. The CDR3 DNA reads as TGTGCCAGCAGCCCAATTAGCGGGAGGGACGAGCAGTACTTC.